Reported below is one TCR beta chain. It lacks a known antigen. Nothing much larger sits one base from this clone, and base qualities are not available. The sample is drawn from a study of blood T cell repertoires in COVID-19 (dated by TCRdb to about 2020). Concerning the study at large: Samples covering the acute and convalescent phases of COVID-19 were provided by collaborators in the United States, Italy and Spain. HLA class I and class II types, where available, came from metadata supplied by the sample provider rather than from assay-based typing. The prospective study material was composed of cDNA or gDNA derived from T cells, B-cell-depleted T cells, or PBMCs. Nearly every sample came with metadata listing a de-identified subject ID, COVID-19 status, age in years and sex. The dataset comprised deeply sampled blood TCRbeta repertoires from subjects exposed to, actively infected with, or recovered from COVID-19. The repertoires were released in a freely available public database meant as a resource for research on the immune response to SARS-CoV-2. Samples came from the ongoing ImmuneRACE study (first 160 participants) plus 1,254 subjects from 6 global collaborators. Beyond this particular receptor, the publication reports: The amount of clinical and demographic metadata varied by source and participant and was provided uncurated.

V and J are truncated by 0 bases and 1 base respectively, leaving an intervening sequence of 10 bases. CDR1 and CDR2 are read off the germline V gene as SGDLS and YYNGEE. The CDR3 sequence holds 16 residues, the cysteine and phenylalanine included. The sequence is cut down to CDR3 DNA, 48 bases in frame from base 1. TCRbeta CDR3 regions were amplified from genomic DNA using the immunoSEQ Assay, a bias-controlled multiplex PCR. Concerning the study's data processing: Nucleated cell counts per sample were estimated from amplification of reference gene primers within the assay. To quantify the absolute abundance of each unique TCRbeta CDR3 rearrangement, sequence reads were collapsed and filtered. For each sample, productive Simpson clonality was calculated as the square root of Simpson's diversity index over productive rearrangements. As stored in TCRdb, this immuneACCESS dataset retains in-frame rearrangements with V and J assigned. A fraction of the clones does not appear; measured against another copy, unresolved V genes explain less than half of the discrepancy, and the remainder lacks a known reason. That table gives V, J and clone size, and the DNA gave D and trimming. A total of under 150,000 clones appear in this sample, over 75% of them only once. The biggest ten clones account for more than 7% of the sample.

Another Seattle source contributed samples from volunteer blood donors who had recovered from COVID-19. Whole blood was collected in K2EDTA tubes by collaborating institutions according to the institutions' own protocols. For TCRbeta analysis, collaborators shipped samples as frozen whole blood, isolated PBMCs, or DNA extracted from either of those sample types. Sequencing was done on a sample of peripheral blood. The sequence is built from TRBV9 and TRBJ2-2, and TRBD2 may be the D gene, going by 6 matching bases. The TCR comes from a woman between 65 and 79 years old who had recovered from COVID-19. The nucleotides read TGTGCCAGCAGCGTAGATCTCGGGAGGAACACCGGGGAGCTGTTTTTT. Its protein product is CASSVDLGRNTGELFF.